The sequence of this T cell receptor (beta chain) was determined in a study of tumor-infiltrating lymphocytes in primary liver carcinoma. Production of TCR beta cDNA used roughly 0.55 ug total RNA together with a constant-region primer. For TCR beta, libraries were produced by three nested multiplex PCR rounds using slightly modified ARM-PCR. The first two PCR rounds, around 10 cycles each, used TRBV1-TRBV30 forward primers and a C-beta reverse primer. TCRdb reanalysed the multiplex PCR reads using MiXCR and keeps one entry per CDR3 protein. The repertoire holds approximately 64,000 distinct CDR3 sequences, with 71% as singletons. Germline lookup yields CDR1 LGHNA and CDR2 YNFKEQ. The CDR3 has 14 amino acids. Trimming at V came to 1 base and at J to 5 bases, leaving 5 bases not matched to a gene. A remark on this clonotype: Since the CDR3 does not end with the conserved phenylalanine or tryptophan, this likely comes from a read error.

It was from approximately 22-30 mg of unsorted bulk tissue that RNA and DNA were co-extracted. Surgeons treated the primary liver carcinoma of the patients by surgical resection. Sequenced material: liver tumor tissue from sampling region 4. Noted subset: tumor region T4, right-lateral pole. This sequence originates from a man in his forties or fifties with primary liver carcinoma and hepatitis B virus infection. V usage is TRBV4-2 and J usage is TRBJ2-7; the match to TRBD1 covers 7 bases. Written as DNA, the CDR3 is TGTGCCAGCAGCCAAGGACAGGGTGACAACGAGCAGTACATC. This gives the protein CASSQGQGDNEQYI.